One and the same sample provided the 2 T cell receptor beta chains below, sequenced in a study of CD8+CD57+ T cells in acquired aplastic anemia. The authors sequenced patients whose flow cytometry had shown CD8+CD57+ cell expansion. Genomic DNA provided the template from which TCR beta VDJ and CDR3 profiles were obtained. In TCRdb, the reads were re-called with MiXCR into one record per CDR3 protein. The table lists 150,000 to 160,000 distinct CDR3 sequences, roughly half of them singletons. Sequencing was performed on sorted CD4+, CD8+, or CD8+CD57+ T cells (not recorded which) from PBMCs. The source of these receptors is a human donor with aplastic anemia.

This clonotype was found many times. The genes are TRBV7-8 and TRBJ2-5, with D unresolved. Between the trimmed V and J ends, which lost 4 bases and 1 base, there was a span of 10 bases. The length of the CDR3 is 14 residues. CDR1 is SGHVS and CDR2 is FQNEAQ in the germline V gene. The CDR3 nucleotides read TGTGCCAGCAGCTCACCGGCCCTCCAAGAGACCCAGTACTTC. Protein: CASSSPALQETQYF.

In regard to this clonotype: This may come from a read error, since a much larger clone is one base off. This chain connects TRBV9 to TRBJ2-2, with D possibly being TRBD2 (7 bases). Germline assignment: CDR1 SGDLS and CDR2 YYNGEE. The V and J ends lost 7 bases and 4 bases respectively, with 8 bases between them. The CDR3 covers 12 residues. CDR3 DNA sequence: TGTGCCAGCGGGGGGGCCACCGGGGAGCTGTTTTTT. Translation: CASGGATGELFF.